This is a list of T cell receptor beta chains from one sample in a study of T cells in Graves' hyperthyroidism and ophthalmopathy. TCRdb redid the calling of the multiplex PCR reads with MiXCR, one entry per CDR3 protein. In the table there are about 320,000 distinct CDR3 sequences, roughly 15% of which are singletons. Sequenced material: blood. The source of these receptors is a young man with Graves' hyperthyroidism. Each CDR3 is given with its conserved first and last residue. Each record gives: D gene, J gene, clone size, V gene, CDR3 DNA, CDR3 protein. D genes are given only for firm matches. Part of the rows lack a size; the others show once, few, many or a class for expanded clones.

d_gene: TRBD2
j_gene: TRBJ2-3
abundance: many
v_gene: TRBV11-2
CDR3nt: TGTGCCAGCAGCTTAAGTGCGGGAGTTACAGATACGCAGTATTTT
CDR3aa: CASSLSAGVTDTQYF

d_gene: NA
j_gene: TRBJ2-3
abundance: few
v_gene: TRBV14
CDR3nt: TGTGCCAGCGCCCTAACTAAAGATACGCAGTATTTT
CDR3aa: CASALTKDTQYF

d_gene: TRBD1
j_gene: TRBJ1-2
abundance: many
v_gene: TRBV20-1
CDR3nt: TGCAGTGCTAGAGAAGGGACAGGGGGCTGGGGCTACACCTTC
CDR3aa: CSAREGTGGWGYTF

d_gene: TRBD2
j_gene: TRBJ2-1
abundance: many
v_gene: TRBV5-1
CDR3nt: TGCGCCAGCAGTACCGGGACTAGCGTAATCGAGCAGTTCTTC
CDR3aa: CASSTGTSVIEQFF

d_gene: NA
j_gene: TRBJ2-7
abundance: few
v_gene: TRBV28
CDR3nt: TGTGCCAGCAGTCCAGAGGATCGGGGAGCCATCTACGAGCAGTACTTC
CDR3aa: CASSPEDRGAIYEQYF

d_gene: NA
j_gene: TRBJ2-5
abundance: many
v_gene: TRBV28
CDR3nt: NA
CDR3aa: CASSSSGLEETQYF

d_gene: TRBD1
j_gene: TRBJ1-2
abundance: once
v_gene: TRBV15
CDR3nt: TGTGCCACCAGCAGAGACCGAGGGGGCGAGACCTATGGCTACACCTTC
CDR3aa: CATSRDRGGETYGYTF

d_gene: NA
j_gene: TRBJ2-2
abundance: NA
v_gene: TRBV5-1
CDR3nt: TGCGCCAGCTATCGTTCTAGTGTTTCCGCCGGGGAGCTGTTTTTT
CDR3aa: CASYRSSVSAGELFF

d_gene: TRBD2
j_gene: TRBJ2-3
abundance: NA
v_gene: TRBV20-1
CDR3nt: TGCAGTGCTAGCGCCCCTAGCGGGAGCACAGATACGCAGTATTTT
CDR3aa: CSASAPSGSTDTQYF

d_gene: NA
j_gene: TRBJ2-2
abundance: many
v_gene: TRBV20-1
CDR3nt: TGCAGTGCTTACGCCACCGGGGATGACGGGGAGCTGTTTTTT
CDR3aa: CSAYATGDDGELFF

d_gene: NA
j_gene: TRBJ1-5
abundance: NA
v_gene: TRBV7-9
CDR3nt: TGTGCCAGCAGCTTACGGCAGAATAGCAATCAGCCCCAGCATTTT
CDR3aa: CASSLRQNSNQPQHF

d_gene: NA
j_gene: TRBJ2-3
abundance: NA
v_gene: TRBV5-1
CDR3nt: TGCGCCAGCAGCGACCTATCTAGCACAGATACGCAGTATTTT
CDR3aa: CASSDLSSTDTQYF

d_gene: NA
j_gene: TRBJ1-5
abundance: many
v_gene: TRBV2
CDR3nt: TGTGCCAGCCTAAGGATCAGGGCGAGCAATCAGCCCCAGCATTTT
CDR3aa: CASLRIRASNQPQHF

d_gene: TRBD2
j_gene: TRBJ2-1
abundance: many
v_gene: TRBV2
CDR3nt: TGTGCCAGCAGTAGGGAGCGGGGGACTTCCTACAATGAGCAGTTCTTC
CDR3aa: CASSRERGTSYNEQFF

d_gene: NA
j_gene: TRBJ1-1
abundance: many
v_gene: TRBV30
CDR3nt: TGTGCCTGGAGTTCCACAACACGGGGGAGATGGACTGAAGCTTTCTTT
CDR3aa: CAWSSTTRGRWTEAFF

d_gene: TRBD2
j_gene: TRBJ2-5
abundance: many
v_gene: TRBV20-1
CDR3nt: TGCAGTGCCCAGCCGGGGGGTAGCGGGAGGGAAGTCCAAGAGACCCAGTACTTC
CDR3aa: CSAQPGGSGREVQETQYF

d_gene: NA
j_gene: TRBJ2-7
abundance: few
v_gene: TRBV6-1
CDR3nt: TGTGCCAGCAGTGGGATACTCAACGAGCAGTACTTC
CDR3aa: CASSGILNEQYF

d_gene: NA
j_gene: TRBJ2-1
abundance: many
v_gene: TRBV5-1
CDR3nt: TGCGCCAGCAGCTTTAACCCAGGGGAATGGTTCTTC
CDR3aa: CASSFNPGEWFF

d_gene: NA
j_gene: TRBJ2-7
abundance: few
v_gene: TRBV18
CDR3nt: TGTGCCAGCTCACCTTATTCGGGCTCTTACGAGCAGTACTTC
CDR3aa: CASSPYSGSYEQYF

d_gene: NA
j_gene: TRBJ2-1
abundance: few
v_gene: TRBV7-2
CDR3nt: TGTGCCAGCAGCTGGGGGGGGACAGAGCAGTTCTTC
CDR3aa: CASSWGGTEQFF

d_gene: NA
j_gene: TRBJ1-5
abundance: NA
v_gene: TRBV27
CDR3nt: TGTGCCAGCAGTCCTACAGGGTTTTCAGATCAGCCCCAGCATTTT
CDR3aa: CASSPTGFSDQPQHF

d_gene: TRBD2
j_gene: TRBJ2-5
abundance: NA
v_gene: TRBV7-6
CDR3nt: TGTGCCAGCAGCTTAGCCTTCCGAGGTAGCGGGAGGAGAGAGACCCAGTACTTC
CDR3aa: CASSLAFRGSGRRETQYF

d_gene: TRBD1
j_gene: TRBJ1-2
abundance: NA
v_gene: TRBV10-3
CDR3nt: TGTGCCATCAGTGATCAGACAGGGTCGGTCGGCTACACCTTC
CDR3aa: CAISDQTGSVGYTF

d_gene: NA
j_gene: TRBJ1-6
abundance: few
v_gene: TRBV19
CDR3nt: TGTGCCAGTAGTACCAATATCAGGAATTCACCCCTCCACTTT
CDR3aa: CASSTNIRNSPLHF

d_gene: TRBD1
j_gene: TRBJ2-7
abundance: many
v_gene: TRBV11-2
CDR3nt: TGTGCCAGCACCCATCAGGGGGCCACCCACGAGCAGTACTTC
CDR3aa: CASTHQGATHEQYF

d_gene: TRBD1
j_gene: TRBJ1-1
abundance: few
v_gene: TRBV7-9
CDR3nt: TGTGCCAGCAGCTTTCTGACAGGGGGCGGGGCTGAAGCTTTCTTT
CDR3aa: CASSFLTGGGAEAFF

d_gene: NA
j_gene: TRBJ2-1
abundance: NA
v_gene: TRBV20-1
CDR3nt: TGCAGTGCTAGAACAGGGTCCAATGAGCAGTTCTTC
CDR3aa: CSARTGSNEQFF

d_gene: NA
j_gene: TRBJ1-1
abundance: many
v_gene: TRBV12-3/TRBV12-4
CDR3nt: TGTGCCAGCAGTTTTTTAGCGAACACTGAAGCTTTCTTT
CDR3aa: CASSFLANTEAFF

d_gene: TRBD2
j_gene: TRBJ2-3
abundance: NA
v_gene: TRBV6-1
CDR3nt: TGTGCCAGCAGCGTACTAGCGGGAGGGGGGACTAGCACAGATACGCAGTATTTT
CDR3aa: CASSVLAGGGTSTDTQYF